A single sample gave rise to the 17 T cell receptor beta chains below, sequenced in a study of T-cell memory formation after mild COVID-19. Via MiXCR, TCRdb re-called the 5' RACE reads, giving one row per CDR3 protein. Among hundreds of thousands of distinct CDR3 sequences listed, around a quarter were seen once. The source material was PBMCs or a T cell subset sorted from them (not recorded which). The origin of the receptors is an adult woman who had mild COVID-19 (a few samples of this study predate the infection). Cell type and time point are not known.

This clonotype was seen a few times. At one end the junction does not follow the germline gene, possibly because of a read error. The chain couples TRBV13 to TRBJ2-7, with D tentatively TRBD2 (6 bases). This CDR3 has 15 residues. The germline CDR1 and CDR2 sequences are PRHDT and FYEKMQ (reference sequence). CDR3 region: CASSFPGGPRDEQYF. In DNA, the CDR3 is TGTGCCAGTAGCTTCCCCGGGGGACCCCGCGACGAGCAGTACTTC.

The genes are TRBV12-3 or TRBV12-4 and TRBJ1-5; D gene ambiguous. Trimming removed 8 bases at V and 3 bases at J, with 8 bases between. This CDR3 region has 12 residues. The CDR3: CASQRNNQPQHF. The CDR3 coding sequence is TGTGCCAGCCAGCGGAACAATCAGCCCCAGCATTTT.

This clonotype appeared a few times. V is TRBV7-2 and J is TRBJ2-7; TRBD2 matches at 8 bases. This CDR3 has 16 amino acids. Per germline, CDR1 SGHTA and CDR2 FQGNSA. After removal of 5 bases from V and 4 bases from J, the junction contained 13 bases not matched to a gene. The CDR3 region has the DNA TGTGCCAGCAGCCCCCGTGGTAGCGGGGTGATTTACGAGCAGTACTTC. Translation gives CASSPRGSGVIYEQYF.

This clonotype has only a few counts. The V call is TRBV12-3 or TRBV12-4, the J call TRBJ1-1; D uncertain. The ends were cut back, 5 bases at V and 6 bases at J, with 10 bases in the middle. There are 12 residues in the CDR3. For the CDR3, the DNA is TGTGCCAGCAGTATCCCCGGGGCTGAAGCTTTCTTT. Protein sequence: CASSIPGAEAFF.

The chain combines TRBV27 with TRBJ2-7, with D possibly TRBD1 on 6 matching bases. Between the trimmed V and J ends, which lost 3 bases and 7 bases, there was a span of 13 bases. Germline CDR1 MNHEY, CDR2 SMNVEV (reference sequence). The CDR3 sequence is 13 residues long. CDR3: CASSLAGASEQYF. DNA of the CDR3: TGTGCCAGCAGTTTGGCAGGGGCGAGTGAGCAGTACTTC.

The CDR3: CASSQIRNEQFF. In nucleotides, the CDR3 is TGTGCCAGCAGCCAAATTAGAAATGAGCAGTTCTTC. The V gene is TRBV5-6, the J gene TRBJ2-1; D is unclear. The CDR3 runs 12 residues. V was cut by 4 bases and J by 7 bases, with 9 bases left in between. Germline CDR1 SGHDT, CDR2 YYEEEE.

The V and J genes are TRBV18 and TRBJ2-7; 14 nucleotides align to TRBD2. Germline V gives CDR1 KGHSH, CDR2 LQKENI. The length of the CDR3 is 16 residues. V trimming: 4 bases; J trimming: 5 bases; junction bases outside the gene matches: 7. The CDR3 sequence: CASSLGTSGSADEQYF. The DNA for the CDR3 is TGTGCCAGCTCACTTGGGACTAGCGGGAGCGCGGACGAGCAGTACTTC.

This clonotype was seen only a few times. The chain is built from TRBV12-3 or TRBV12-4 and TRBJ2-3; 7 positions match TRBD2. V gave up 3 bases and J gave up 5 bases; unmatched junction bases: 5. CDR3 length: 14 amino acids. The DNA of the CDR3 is TGTGCCAGCAGTTTGGAGCGGGGAATAGATACGCAGTATTTT. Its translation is CASSLERGIDTQYF.

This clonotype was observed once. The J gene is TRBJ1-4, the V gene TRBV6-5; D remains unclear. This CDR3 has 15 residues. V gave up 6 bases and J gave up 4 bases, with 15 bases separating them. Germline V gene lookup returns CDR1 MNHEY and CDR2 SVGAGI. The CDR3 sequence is CASSPDGPGNEKLFF. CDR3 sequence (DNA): TGTGCCAGCAGCCCGGACGGGCCTGGTAATGAAAAACTGTTTTTT.

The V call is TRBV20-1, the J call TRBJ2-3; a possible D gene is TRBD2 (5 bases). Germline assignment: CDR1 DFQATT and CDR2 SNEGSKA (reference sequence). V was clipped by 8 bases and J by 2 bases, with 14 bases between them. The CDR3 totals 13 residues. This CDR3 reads CSPLRGPTDTQYF. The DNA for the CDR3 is TGCAGTCCCCTCCGGGGTCCCACAGATACGCAGTATTTT.

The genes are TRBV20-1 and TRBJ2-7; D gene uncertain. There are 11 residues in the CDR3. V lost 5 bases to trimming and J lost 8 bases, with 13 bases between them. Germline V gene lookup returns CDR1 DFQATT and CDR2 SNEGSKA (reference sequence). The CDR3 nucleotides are TGCAGTGCTGGCCCGGACGGGCAGCAGTACTTC. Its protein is CSAGPDGQQYF.

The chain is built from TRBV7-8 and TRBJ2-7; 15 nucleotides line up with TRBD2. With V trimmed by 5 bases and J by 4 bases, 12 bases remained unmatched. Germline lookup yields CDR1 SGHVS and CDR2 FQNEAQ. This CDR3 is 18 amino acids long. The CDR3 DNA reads TGTGCCAGCAGCGTCTCCGGGACTAGCGGGAGGAAGGCTTACGAGCAGTACTTC. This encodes CASSVSGTSGRKAYEQYF. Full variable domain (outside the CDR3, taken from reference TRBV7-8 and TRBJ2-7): GAGVSQSPRYKVAKRGQDVALRCDPISGHVSLFWYQQALGQGPEFLTYFQNEAQLDKSGLPSDRFFAERPEGSVSTLKIQRTQQEDSAVYLCASSVSGTSGRKAYEQYFGPGTRLTVT.

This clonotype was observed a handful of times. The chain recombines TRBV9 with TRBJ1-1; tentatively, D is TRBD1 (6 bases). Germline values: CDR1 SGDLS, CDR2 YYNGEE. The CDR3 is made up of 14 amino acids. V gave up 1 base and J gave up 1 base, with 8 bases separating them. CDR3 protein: CASSVPTGNTEAFF. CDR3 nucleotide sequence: TGTGCCAGCAGCGTACCGACAGGGAACACTGAAGCTTTCTTT.

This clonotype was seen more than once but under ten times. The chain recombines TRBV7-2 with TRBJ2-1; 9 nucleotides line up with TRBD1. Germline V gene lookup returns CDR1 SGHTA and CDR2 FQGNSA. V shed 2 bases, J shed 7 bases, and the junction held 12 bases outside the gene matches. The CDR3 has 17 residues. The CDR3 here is CASSLYPGDRGFNEQFF. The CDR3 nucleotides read TGTGCCAGCAGCTTATACCCGGGTGACAGGGGGTTTAATGAGCAGTTCTTC.

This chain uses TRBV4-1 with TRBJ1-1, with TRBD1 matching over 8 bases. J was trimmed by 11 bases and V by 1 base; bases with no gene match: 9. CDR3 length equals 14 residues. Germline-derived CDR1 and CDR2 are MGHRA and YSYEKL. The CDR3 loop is CASSQGAGGLGAFF. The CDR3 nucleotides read TGCGCCAGCAGCCAAGGGGCAGGGGGCCTGGGGGCTTTCTTT.

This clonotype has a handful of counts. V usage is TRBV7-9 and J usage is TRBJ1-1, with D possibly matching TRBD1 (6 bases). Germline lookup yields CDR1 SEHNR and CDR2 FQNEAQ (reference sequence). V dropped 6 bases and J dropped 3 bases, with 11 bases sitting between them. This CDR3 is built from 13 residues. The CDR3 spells CASRAGVDTEAFF. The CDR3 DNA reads TGTGCCAGCAGAGCAGGGGTTGACACTGAAGCTTTCTTT.

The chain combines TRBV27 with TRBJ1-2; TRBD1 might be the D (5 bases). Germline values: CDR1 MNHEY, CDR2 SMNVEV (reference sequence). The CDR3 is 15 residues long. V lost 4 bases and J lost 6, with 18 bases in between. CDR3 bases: TGTGCCAGCAGTTACGGGAGGGACTGGGGCGATGGCTACACCTTC. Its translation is CASSYGRDWGDGYTF.